A single sample is the source of the 10 T cell receptor beta chains below, sequenced in a study of cytomegalovirus exposure and HLA in healthy donors. The PCR had 60 Vbeta and 13 Jbeta primers. Some clones are missing from TCRdb's copy, which holds only in-frame ones; the method was immunoSEQ multiplex PCR. The sample consists of roughly 130,000 clones, 74% of them appearing once. Material: PBMCs. These receptor sequences come from a woman between 45 and 65 years old in good health and CMV-seropositive.

This chain links TRBV10-3 with TRBJ2-1, with 9 bases matching TRBD2. After removal of 2 bases from V and 4 bases from J, the junction contained 3 bases not matched to a gene. CDR3 size: 15 residues. Germline V gene lookup returns CDR1 ENHRY and CDR2 SYGVKD. This chain's CDR3 is CAISEPSGAYNEQFF. CDR3 sequence (DNA): TGTGCCATCAGTGAGCCTAGCGGGGCTTACAATGAGCAGTTCTTC.

This sequence joins TRBV6-5 and TRBJ1-2, with unresolved D. CDR3 length: 13 residues. The V end lost 6 bases, the J end lost 2 bases, and 10 bases lay between the germline ends. Germline lookup yields CDR1 MNHEY and CDR2 SVGAGI. The CDR3: CASRQVQNYGYTF. Here the CDR3 DNA reads TGTGCCAGCAGGCAGGTCCAGAACTATGGCTACACCTTC.

This chain joins TRBV6-5 and TRBJ1-2; D is unclear. CDR1 and CDR2 (germline): MNHEY, SVGAGI. CDR3 length equals 15 residues. Trimming removed 0 bases at V and 6 bases at J, with 14 bases between. The CDR3 sequence is CASSYSWADPDGYTF. The CDR3 DNA is TGTGCCAGCAGTTACTCCTGGGCTGATCCTGATGGCTACACCTTC.

The rearrangement links TRBV5-1 to TRBJ2-4; 13 bases match TRBD2. V dropped 0 bases and J dropped 6; count of bases not matched to a gene: 12. Germline-derived CDR1 and CDR2 are SGHRS and YFSETQ. The CDR3 consists of 19 residues. The CDR3 reads CASSLEVTSGGWMTNIQYF. In DNA, the CDR3 is TGCGCCAGCAGCTTGGAAGTGACTAGCGGGGGGTGGATGACAAACATTCAGTACTTC.

This clone was seen a few times. V gene TRBV5-1 combines with J gene TRBJ2-4; D call uncertain. V was shortened by 3 bases and J by 0 bases, with 7 bases between the two germline ends. Germline V gene data show CDR1 as SGHRS and CDR2 as YFSETQ. The CDR3 contains 14 residues. CDR3 sequence reads: CASSSELAKNIQYF. Written as DNA, the CDR3 is TGCGCCAGCAGCTCGGAGCTAGCCAAAAACATTCAGTACTTC.

The chain combines TRBV7-9 with TRBJ2-3; 12 bases align to TRBD2. With V trimmed by 6 bases and J by 5 bases, 6 bases remained unmatched. Germline CDR1 reads SEHNR; CDR2 reads FQNEAQ (reference sequence). The CDR3 covers 15 residues. This CDR3 reads CASSFLAGGLDTQYF. Here the CDR3 DNA reads TGTGCCAGCAGTTTCCTAGCGGGGGGGTTAGATACGCAGTATTTT.

This chain uses TRBV5-1 with TRBJ1-4; weak D call: TRBD1 (5 bases). CDR1 is SGHRS, CDR2 YFSETQ, per germline. This CDR3 comprises 16 residues. Trimming removed 0 bases at V and 5 bases at J, with 14 bases between. DNA of the CDR3: TGCGCCAGCAGCTTGGGGTCCCGACAGTCAAATGAAAAACTGTTTTTT. Its translation: CASSLGSRQSNEKLFF.

The chain joins TRBV27 to TRBJ1-1; 10 nucleotides line up with TRBD1. After removal of 5 bases from V and 0 bases from J, the junction contained 21 bases not matched to a gene. Germline V gene data show CDR1 as MNHEY and CDR2 as SMNVEV (reference sequence). The CDR3 is 21 residues long. DNA of the CDR3: TGTGCCAGCAGTCCAGACTTTTCCGGGACAGGGGACGAAGGGTTGAACACTGAAGCTTTCTTT. Translation gives CASSPDFSGTGDEGLNTEAFF.

The CDR3 sequence is CASSAGGPQYF. The CDR3 DNA is TGTGCCAGCAGCGCCGGGGGGCCCCAGTACTTC. The chain has TRBV5-6 and TRBJ2-5; tentative D call: TRBD2 (7 bases). The germline V and J ends were trimmed by 4 bases and 9 bases, with 10 bases remaining between them. The CDR3 sequence is 11 residues long. Germline CDR1 and CDR2: SGHDT and YYEEEE. The entire variable domain, with the rest obtained from reference TRBV5-6 and TRBJ2-5, is as follows: DAGVTQSPTHLIKTRGQQVTLRCSPKSGHDTVSWYQQALGQGPQFIFQYYEEEERQRGNFPDRFSGHQFPNYSSELNVNALLLGDSALYLCASSAGGPQYFGPGTRLLVL.

This clone was observed a single time. The V call is TRBV7-7, the J call TRBJ2-5; D possibly corresponds to TRBD1 (6 bases). The CDR3 contains 14 residues. Germline V lookup: CDR1 SSHAT, CDR2 FNYEAQ (reference sequence). Trimming stripped 5 bases from V and 1 base from J, with 11 bases between. The CDR3 DNA is TGTGCCAGCAGCCAGGGGTCCAGCCAAGAGACCCAGTACTTC. This sequence encodes CASSQGSSQETQYF. The whole variable domain, filled in from reference TRBV7-7 and TRBJ2-5, reads GAGVSQSPRYKVTKRGQDVTLRCDPISSHATLYWYQQALGQGPEFLTYFNYEAQPDKSGLPSDRFSAERPEGSISTLTIQRTEQRDSAMYRCASSQGSSQETQYFGPGTRLLVL.